This TCR beta chain was recorded in a study of blood T cells in healthy people across ages. With a J-beta primer mix and a sample-barcoded 5' primer, a second PCR ran about 6 to 11 cycles. There were at least 2.5 million CDR3-containing paired-end reads obtained from each sample. TCRdb itself ran the 5' RACE reads through MiXCR, one entry per CDR3 protein. The sample lists roughly 1.4 million distinct CDR3 sequences, approximately 63% seen once, with over 5% in the top ten. The CDR3 consists of 14 residues. V dropped 6 bases and J dropped 0; count of bases not matched to a gene: 6. Germline V CDR1 and CDR2: DFQATT, SNEGSKA (reference sequence). Isolation recovered at least 6 million PBMCs from every sample. RNA extraction gave at least 5.5 micrograms of total RNA per sample.

The sequenced sample consisted of blood. The sequence was obtained from a man aged 18 to 30 in good health. The chain joins TRBV20-1 to TRBJ1-1; 8 positions match TRBD1. The CDR3 DNA reads TGCAGTGCCTGGACAGGGACCCTGAACACTGAAGCTTTCTTT. Amino acids: CSAWTGTLNTEAFF.